The entry below describes one TCR beta chain. The antigen remains unidentified. The sample comes from a study of early T cells in non-severe SARS-CoV-2 infection. Overall study context: Sequencing input comprised bulk RNA from unsorted whole blood; chain pairing was not available.

In the library, individual cDNA molecules carried attached unique molecular identifiers. Each CDR3 protein is one row after TCRdb ran MiXCR on the 5' RACE reads. Of roughly 31,000 distinct CDR3 sequences listed, around 4.4% are singletons. CDR1 and CDR2 from the germline V gene are DFQATT and SNEGSKA (reference sequence). The CDR3 is 12 residues long. V gave up 4 bases and J gave up 0 bases, with 6 bases separating them. Whole-study findings and limits: Missing private and CD4 specificities, VDJdb matching favored anti-spike CD8 responses.

The TCR comes from an adult who was a healthcare worker with PCR-confirmed SARS-CoV-2 infection or an uninfected control (not recorded which). The sequencing input was whole blood. The chain combines TRBV20-1 with TRBJ1-1, with TRBD1 as a possible D gene (5 bases). The CDR3 here is CSATTVNTEAFF. CDR3 DNA sequence: TGCAGTGCTACGACAGTGAACACTGAAGCTTTCTTT.